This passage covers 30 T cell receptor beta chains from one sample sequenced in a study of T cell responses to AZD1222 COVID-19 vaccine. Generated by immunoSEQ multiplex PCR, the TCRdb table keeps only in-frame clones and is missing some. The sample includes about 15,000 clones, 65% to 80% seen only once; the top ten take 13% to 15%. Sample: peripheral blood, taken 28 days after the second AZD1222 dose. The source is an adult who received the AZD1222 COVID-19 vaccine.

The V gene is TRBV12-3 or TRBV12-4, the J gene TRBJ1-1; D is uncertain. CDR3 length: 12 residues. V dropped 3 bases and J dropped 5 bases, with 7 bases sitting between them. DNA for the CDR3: TGTGCCAGCAGTTTCCCGGGAACTGAAGCTTTCTTT. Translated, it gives CASSFPGTEAFF.

CDR3 sequence reads: CAWSPQGYEQYF. CDR3 nucleotides: TGTGCCTGGAGCCCACAGGGGTACGAGCAGTACTTC. The chain has TRBV30 and TRBJ2-7; 7 bases map to TRBD1. The CDR3 runs to 12 residues. The junction had 3 bases not matched to a gene; V was cut back by 3 bases and J by 4 bases. Germline CDR1 GTSNPN, CDR2 SVGIG (reference sequence).

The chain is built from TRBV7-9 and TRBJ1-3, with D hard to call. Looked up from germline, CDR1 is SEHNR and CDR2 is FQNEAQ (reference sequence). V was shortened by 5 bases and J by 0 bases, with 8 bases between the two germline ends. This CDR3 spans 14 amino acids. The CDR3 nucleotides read TGTGCCAGCAGCGGGCCGAGCTCTGGAAACACCATATATTTT. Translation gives CASSGPSSGNTIYF.

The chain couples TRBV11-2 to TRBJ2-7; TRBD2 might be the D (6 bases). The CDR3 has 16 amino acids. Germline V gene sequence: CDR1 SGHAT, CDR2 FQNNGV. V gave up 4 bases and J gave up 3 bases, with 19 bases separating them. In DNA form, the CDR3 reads TGTGCCAGCAGCTCCCCAGGAGGGGTCGGCAACTACGAGCAGTACTTC. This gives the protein CASSSPGGVGNYEQYF.

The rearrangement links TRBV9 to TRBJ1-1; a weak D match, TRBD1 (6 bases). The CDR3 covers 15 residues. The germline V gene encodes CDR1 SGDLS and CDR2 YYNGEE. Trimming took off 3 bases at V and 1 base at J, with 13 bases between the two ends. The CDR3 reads CASSAEGDGNTEAFF. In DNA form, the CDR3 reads TGTGCCAGCAGCGCCGAGGGGGACGGGAACACTGAAGCTTTCTTT.

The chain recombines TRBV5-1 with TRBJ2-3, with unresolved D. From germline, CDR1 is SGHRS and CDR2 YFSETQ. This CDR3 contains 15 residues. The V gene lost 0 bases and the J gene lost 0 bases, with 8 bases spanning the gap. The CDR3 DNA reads TGCGCCAGCAGCTTGGAACCCGGGAGCACAGATACGCAGTATTTT. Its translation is CASSLEPGSTDTQYF.

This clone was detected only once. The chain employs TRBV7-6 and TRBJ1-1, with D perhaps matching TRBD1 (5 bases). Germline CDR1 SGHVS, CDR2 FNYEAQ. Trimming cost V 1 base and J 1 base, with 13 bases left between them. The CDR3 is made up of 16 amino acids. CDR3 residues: CASSLGRAGPNTEAFF. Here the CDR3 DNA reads TGTGCCAGCAGCTTAGGTCGGGCAGGGCCGAACACTGAAGCTTTCTTT.

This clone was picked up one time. This CDR3 is CASSLSRGRDYEQYF. For the CDR3, the DNA is TGTGCCAGCAGTTTATCGAGGGGGCGAGATTACGAGCAGTACTTC. The chain employs TRBV27 and TRBJ2-7, with 7 bases matching TRBD1. This CDR3 region has 15 residues. Trimming cost V 0 bases and J 4 bases; bases outside gene matches: 6. CDR1 and CDR2 (germline): MNHEY, SMNVEV (reference sequence).

The CDR3 sequence: CASSLFWGANIQYF. The CDR3 DNA reads as TGTGCCAGCAGTTTATTCTGGGGTGCAAACATTCAGTACTTC. This sequence joins TRBV6-2 or TRBV6-3 and TRBJ2-4; no clear D. The length of the CDR3 is 14 residues. Looked up from germline, CDR1 is MNHEY and CDR2 is SVGEGT. Between the trimmed V and J ends, which lost 4 bases and 6 bases, there was a span of 13 bases.

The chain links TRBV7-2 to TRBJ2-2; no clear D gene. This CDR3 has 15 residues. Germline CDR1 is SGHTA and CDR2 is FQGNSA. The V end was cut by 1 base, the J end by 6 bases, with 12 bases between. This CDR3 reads CASSLVGLDAGELFF. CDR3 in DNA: TGTGCCAGCAGCTTAGTCGGCCTAGATGCCGGGGAGCTGTTTTTT.

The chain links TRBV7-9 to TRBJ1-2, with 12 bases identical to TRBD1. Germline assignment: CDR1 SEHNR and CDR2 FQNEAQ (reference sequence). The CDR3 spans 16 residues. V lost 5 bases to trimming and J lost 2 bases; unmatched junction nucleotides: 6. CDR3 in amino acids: CASSTGTGGENYGYTF. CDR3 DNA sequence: TGTGCCAGCAGCACAGGGACAGGGGGCGAAAACTATGGCTACACCTTC.

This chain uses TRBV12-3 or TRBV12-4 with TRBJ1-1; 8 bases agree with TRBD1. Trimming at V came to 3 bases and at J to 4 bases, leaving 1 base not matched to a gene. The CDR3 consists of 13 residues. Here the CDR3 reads CASSFQGATEAFF. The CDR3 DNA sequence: TGTGCCAGCAGTTTCCAGGGGGCCACTGAAGCTTTCTTT.

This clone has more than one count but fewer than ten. DNA of the CDR3: TGTGCCAGCAGCTTAGAGGGCTTGAGGGTGGGGGATTACAATGAGCAGTTCTTC. Its translation: CASSLEGLRVGDYNEQFF. The rearrangement uses TRBV7-9 and TRBJ2-1, with D perhaps TRBD1 or TRBD2 (5 bases each). The CDR3 runs 18 residues. Trimming pared 1 base from V and 4 bases from J, leaving 20 bases between. CDR1 SEHNR and CDR2 FQNEAQ come from the germline V gene (reference sequence).

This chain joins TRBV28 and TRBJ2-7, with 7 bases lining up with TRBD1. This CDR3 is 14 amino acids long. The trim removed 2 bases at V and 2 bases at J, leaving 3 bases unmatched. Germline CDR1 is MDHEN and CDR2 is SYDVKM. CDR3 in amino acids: CASSLGTETYEQYF. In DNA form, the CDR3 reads TGTGCCAGCAGTTTAGGGACAGAGACCTACGAGCAGTACTTC.

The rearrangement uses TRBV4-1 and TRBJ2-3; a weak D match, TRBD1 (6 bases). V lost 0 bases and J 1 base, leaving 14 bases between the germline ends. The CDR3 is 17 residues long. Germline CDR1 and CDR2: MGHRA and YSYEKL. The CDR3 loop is CASSQDRAGVGTDTQYF. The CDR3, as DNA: TGCGCCAGCAGCCAAGATAGGGCAGGGGTGGGCACAGATACGCAGTATTTT.

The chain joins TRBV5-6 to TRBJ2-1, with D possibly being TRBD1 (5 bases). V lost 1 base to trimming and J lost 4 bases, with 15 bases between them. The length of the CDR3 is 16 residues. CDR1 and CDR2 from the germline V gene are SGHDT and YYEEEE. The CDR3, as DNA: TGTGCCAGCAGCTTGACAGGATGGGAAGCATACAATGAGCAGTTCTTC. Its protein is CASSLTGWEAYNEQFF. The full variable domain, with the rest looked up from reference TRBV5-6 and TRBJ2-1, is DAGVTQSPTHLIKTRGQQVTLRCSPKSGHDTVSWYQQALGQGPQFIFQYYEEEERQRGNFPDRFSGHQFPNYSSELNVNALLLGDSALYLCASSLTGWEAYNEQFFGPGTRLTVL.

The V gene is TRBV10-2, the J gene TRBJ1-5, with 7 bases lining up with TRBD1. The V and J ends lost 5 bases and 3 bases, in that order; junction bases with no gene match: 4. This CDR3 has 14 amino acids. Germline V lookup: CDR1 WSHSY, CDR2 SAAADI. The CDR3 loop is CASSPGQDNQPQHF. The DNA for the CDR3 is TGCGCCAGCAGTCCCGGACAGGACAATCAGCCCCAGCATTTT.

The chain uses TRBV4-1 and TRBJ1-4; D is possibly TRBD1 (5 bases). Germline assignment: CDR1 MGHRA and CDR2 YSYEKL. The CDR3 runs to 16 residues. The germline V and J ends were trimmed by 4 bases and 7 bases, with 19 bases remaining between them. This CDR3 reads CASSPGLGDIGEKLFF. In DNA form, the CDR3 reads TGCGCCAGCAGCCCAGGCCTAGGGGATATAGGTGAAAAACTGTTTTTT.

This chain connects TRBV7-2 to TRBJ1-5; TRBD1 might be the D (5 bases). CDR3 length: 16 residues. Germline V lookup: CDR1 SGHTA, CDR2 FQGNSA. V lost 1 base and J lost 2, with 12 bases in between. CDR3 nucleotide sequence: TGTGCCAGCAGCTTAGTAATGCAGGGAGGCAATCAGCCCCAGCATTTT. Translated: CASSLVMQGGNQPQHF.

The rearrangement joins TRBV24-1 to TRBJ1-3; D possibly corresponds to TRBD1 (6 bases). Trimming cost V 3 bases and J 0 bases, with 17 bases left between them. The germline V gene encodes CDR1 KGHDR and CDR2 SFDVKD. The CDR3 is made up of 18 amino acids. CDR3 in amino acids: CATSDAGAVGNSGNTIYF. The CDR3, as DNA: TGTGCCACCAGTGATGCAGGGGCTGTTGGTAACTCTGGAAACACCATATATTTT.

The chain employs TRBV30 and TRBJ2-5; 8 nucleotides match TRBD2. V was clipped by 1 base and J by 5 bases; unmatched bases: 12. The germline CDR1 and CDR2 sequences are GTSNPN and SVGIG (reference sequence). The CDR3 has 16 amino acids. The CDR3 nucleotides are TGTGCCTGGAGTGGAGGTAGCGGGGCCCTTAGGGAGACCCAGTACTTC. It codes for CAWSGGSGALRETQYF.

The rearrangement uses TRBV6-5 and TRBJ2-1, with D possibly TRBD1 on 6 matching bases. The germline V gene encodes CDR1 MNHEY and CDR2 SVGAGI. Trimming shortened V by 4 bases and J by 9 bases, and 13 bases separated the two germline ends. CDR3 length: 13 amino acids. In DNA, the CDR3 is TGTGCCAGCAGTTCGAACAGGGTCGGTGAGCAGTTCTTC. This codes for CASSSNRVGEQFF.

The CDR3 region has the DNA TGTGCCAGCAGCCCAACACCCCAGGAAACCATATATTTT. Protein: CASSPTPQETIYF. The chain links TRBV9 to TRBJ1-3; D unclear. The V end lost 4 bases, the J end lost 10 bases, and 15 bases lay between the germline ends. The germline gives CDR1 SGDLS, CDR2 YYNGEE. CDR3 length: 13 residues.

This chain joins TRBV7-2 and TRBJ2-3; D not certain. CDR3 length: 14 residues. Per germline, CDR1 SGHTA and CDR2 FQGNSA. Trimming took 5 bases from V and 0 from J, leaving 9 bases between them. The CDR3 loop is CASSLVPSTDTQYF. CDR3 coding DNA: TGTGCCAGCAGCCTAGTCCCTAGCACAGATACGCAGTATTTT.

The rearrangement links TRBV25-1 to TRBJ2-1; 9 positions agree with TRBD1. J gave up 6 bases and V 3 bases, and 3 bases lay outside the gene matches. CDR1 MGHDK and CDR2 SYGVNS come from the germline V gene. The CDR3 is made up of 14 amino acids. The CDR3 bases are TGTGCCAGCAGTGATTGGACAGGGGTCAATGAGCAGTTCTTC. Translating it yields CASSDWTGVNEQFF.

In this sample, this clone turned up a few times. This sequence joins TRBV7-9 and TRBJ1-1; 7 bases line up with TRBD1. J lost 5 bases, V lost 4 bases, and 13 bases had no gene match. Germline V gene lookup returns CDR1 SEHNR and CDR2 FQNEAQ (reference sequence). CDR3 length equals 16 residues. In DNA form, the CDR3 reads TGTGCCAGCAGCTCCCCCCCTTCAGGGGGGAGGACTGAAGCTTTCTTT. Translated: CASSSPPSGGRTEAFF.

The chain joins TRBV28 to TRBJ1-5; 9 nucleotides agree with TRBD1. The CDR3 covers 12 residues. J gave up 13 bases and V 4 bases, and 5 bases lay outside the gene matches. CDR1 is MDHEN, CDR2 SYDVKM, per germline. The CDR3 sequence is CASSWGQGLQHF. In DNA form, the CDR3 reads TGTGCCAGCAGTTGGGGACAGGGCCTACAGCATTTT.

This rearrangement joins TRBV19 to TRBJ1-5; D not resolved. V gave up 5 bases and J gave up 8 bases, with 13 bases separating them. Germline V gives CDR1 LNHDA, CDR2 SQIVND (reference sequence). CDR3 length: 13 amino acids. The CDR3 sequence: CASSPRHGEPQHF. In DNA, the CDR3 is TGTGCCAGTAGTCCCCGACATGGAGAGCCCCAGCATTTT.

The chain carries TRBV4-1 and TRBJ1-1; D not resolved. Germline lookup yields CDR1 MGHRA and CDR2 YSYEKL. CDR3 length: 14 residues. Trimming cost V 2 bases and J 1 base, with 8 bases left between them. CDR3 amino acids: CASSQNGANTEAFF. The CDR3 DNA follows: TGCGCCAGCAGCCAAAATGGAGCGAACACTGAAGCTTTCTTT.

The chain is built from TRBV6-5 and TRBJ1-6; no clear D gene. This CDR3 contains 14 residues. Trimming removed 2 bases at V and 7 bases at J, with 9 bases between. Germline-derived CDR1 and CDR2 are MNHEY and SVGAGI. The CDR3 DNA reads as TGTGCCAGCAGTTACGTCACCCGAAATTCACCCCTCCACTTT. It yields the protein CASSYVTRNSPLHF.